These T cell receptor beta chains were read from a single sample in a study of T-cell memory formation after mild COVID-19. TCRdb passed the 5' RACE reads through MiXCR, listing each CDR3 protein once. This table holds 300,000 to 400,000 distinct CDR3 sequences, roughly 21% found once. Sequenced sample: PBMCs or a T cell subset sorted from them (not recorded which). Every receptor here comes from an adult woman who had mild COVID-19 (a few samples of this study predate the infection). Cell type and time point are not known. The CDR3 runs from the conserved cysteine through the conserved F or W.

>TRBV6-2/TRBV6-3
CASSYSGRGSSYNEQFF
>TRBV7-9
CASSTNYEQYF
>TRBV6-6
CASNGQGSTAFF
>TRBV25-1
CASSGLDFLPVNEKLFF
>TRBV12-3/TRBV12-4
CASSFREFTDTQYF
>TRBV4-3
CASSRSVDTYEQYF
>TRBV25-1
CASSELTGDNQPQHF
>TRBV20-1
CSAPQGAGQPQHF
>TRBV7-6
CASSLGPGTGHTGELFF
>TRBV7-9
CASSLPLGELFF
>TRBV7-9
CASSLLSGSGQETQYF
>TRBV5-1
CASSPAGLKGSYEQYF
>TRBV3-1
CASSQTERPGADTQYF
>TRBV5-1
CASSLEKSTDTQYF
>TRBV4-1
CASSQGENQETQYF
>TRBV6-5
CASSYSEGAVRNEQFF
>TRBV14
CASSLTTGVYEQYF
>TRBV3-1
CASSPLSGQGAREAFF
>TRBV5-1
CASSSLGGLNTEAFF
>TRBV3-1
CASSQGALNYGYTF
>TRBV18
CASSPSAGTNTVGTEAFF
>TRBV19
CASSDRDYYNEQFF
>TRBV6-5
CASSYSQGANEQYF
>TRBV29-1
CSVRGADTQYF
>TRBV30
CAWSPSGPHPGELFF
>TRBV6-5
CASSYSGTGSGEQFF
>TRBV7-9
CASSSPTGTGIPNTGELFF